The 7 T cell receptor beta chains reported below all come from one sample, sequenced in a study of T cell responses to AZD1222 COVID-19 vaccine. Here immunoSEQ multiplex PCR was the method, and the copy in TCRdb shows in-frame clones only, minus some. The sample contains fewer than 130,000 clones, 70% to 90% of which appear only once. This specimen consisted of peripheral blood, obtained 28 days after the second AZD1222 dose. The receptors were sampled from an adult who received the AZD1222 COVID-19 vaccine.

The genes are TRBV27 and TRBJ2-7, with 9 bases aligning to TRBD1. CDR3 length: 16 residues. Germline CDR1 and CDR2: MNHEY and SMNVEV (reference sequence). V was clipped by 2 bases and J by 4 bases; unmatched bases: 9. The CDR3 bases are TGTGCCAGCAGTTTAACCCCCGGGACAGGGTATTACGAGCAGTACTTC. Translated, it gives CASSLTPGTGYYEQYF.

This rearrangement joins TRBV18 to TRBJ1-1; 11 nucleotides align to TRBD1. Germline values: CDR1 KGHSH, CDR2 LQKENI. V trimming: 3 bases; J trimming: 4 bases; junction bases outside the gene matches: 7. This CDR3 is 16 amino acids long. The CDR3 protein is CASSPADRGLGTEAFF. CDR3 DNA sequence: TGTGCCAGCTCACCCGCGGACAGGGGGCTGGGCACTGAAGCTTTCTTT. The variable domain in full, completed from reference TRBV18 and TRBJ1-1, reads NAGVMQNPRHLVRRRGQEARLRCSPMKGHSHVYWYRQLPEEGLKFMVYLQKENIIDESGMPKERFSAEFPKEGPSILRIQQVVRGDSAAYFCASSPADRGLGTEAFFGQGTRLTVV.

The V and J genes are TRBV7-6 and TRBJ2-5; no clear D. Germline CDR1 reads SGHVS; CDR2 reads FNYEAQ. Trimming took off 1 base at V and 3 bases at J, with 6 bases between the two ends. The CDR3 sequence is 13 residues long. CDR3 nucleotide sequence: TGTGCCAGCAGCTTAGGCTCAGAAGAGACCCAGTACTTC. Protein: CASSLGSEETQYF. Using reference TRBV7-6 and TRBJ2-5 for the parts outside the CDR3, the full variable domain is GAGVSQSPRYKVTKRGQDVALRCDPISGHVSLYWYRQALGQGPEFLTYFNYEAQQDKSGLPNDRFSAERPEGSISTLTIQRTEQRDSAMYRCASSLGSEETQYFGPGTRLLVL.

This chain connects TRBV12-3 or TRBV12-4 to TRBJ2-1; 7 bases fit TRBD1. The CDR3 runs to 12 residues. The junction had 4 bases not matched to a gene; V was cut back by 6 bases and J by 8 bases. The CDR3 DNA sequence: TGTGCCAGCAGCCCGACAGGGTATGAGCAGTTCTTC. Its translation: CASSPTGYEQFF.

The chain is built from TRBV2 and TRBJ2-7, with no clear D. The ends were cut back, 3 bases at V and 5 bases at J, with 11 bases in the middle. The CDR3 has 13 amino acids. CDR1 SNHLY and CDR2 FYNNEI come from the germline V gene. CDR3 loop: CASSDGSGHEQYF. CDR3 in DNA: TGTGCCAGCAGTGACGGTTCAGGCCACGAGCAGTACTTC.

This clone was counted a single time. The chain has TRBV30 and TRBJ2-5, with D perhaps TRBD1 (5 bases). Trimming took 4 bases from V and 5 from J, leaving 11 bases between them. The CDR3 is 12 residues long. Germline V gene sequence: CDR1 GTSNPN, CDR2 SVGIG (reference sequence). The CDR3 sequence: CAWTRVGETQYF. CDR3 nucleotides: TGTGCCTGGACCAGGGTCGGGGAGACCCAGTACTTC.

CDR3: CASSVRAGPEKLFF. As DNA, the CDR3 is TGCGCCAGCAGCGTCCGGGCAGGGCCTGAAAAACTGTTTTTT. The chain joins TRBV5-1 to TRBJ1-4; possible D gene TRBD1, 5 bases. CDR1 and CDR2 (germline): SGHRS, YFSETQ. Between the trimmed V and J ends, which lost 4 bases and 7 bases, there was a span of 14 bases. The CDR3 extends over 14 amino acids.